Given below is one TCR beta chain in context. Its antigen is unknown. TCRdb itself ran the RACE reads through MiXCR, one entry per CDR3 protein. The repertoire holds roughly 120,000 distinct CDR3 sequences, with roughly 12% as singletons. This sample is part of a study of human T cells and chemical hapten exposure. Across the study: Patches that contained 0.01% DPC were applied to the upper back and read at 6 days. Study-level findings and limits: There were significantly more large CDR3 similarity clusters among expanded TCRs than among controls.

V was shortened by 7 bases and J by 3 bases, with 15 bases between the two germline ends. The CDR3 spans 13 residues. Germline V gene lookup returns CDR1 SQVTM and CDR2 ANQGSEA. Time point noted: patch test 1, 2 weeks after DPC sensitization. This sample's treatment: therapeutic diphenylcyclopropenone sensitization with weekly scalp DPC. This receptor was taken from a woman aged 45-65 years with alopecia areata. Some clones in this sample may be carry-over from other donors' samples. The sample consisted of whole blood, taken in connection with sensitization to the hapten diphenylcyclopropenone (DPC). J is TRBJ1-1 and V is TRBV29-1; D is undetermined. CDR3 nucleotide sequence: TGCAGCGCCTCTCGGGTTCTGGACACTGAAGCTTTCTTT. It yields the protein CSASRVLDTEAFF. The whole variable domain, remainder taken from reference TRBV29-1 and TRBJ1-1, is SAVISQKPSRDICQRGTSLTIQCQVDSQVTMMFWYRQQPGQSLTLIATANQGSEATYESGFVIDKFPISRPNLTFSTLTVSNMSPEDSSIYLCSASRVLDTEAFFGQGTRLTVV.